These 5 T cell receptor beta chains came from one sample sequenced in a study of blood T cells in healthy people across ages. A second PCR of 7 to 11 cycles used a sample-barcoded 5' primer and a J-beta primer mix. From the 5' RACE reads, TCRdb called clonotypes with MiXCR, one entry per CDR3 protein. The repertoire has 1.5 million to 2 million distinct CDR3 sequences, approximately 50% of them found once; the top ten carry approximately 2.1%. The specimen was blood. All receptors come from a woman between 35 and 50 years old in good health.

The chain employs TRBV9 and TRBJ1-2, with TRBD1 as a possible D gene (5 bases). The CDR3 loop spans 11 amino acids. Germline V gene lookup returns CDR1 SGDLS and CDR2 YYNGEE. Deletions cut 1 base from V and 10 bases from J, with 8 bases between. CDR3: CASSVQGDYTF. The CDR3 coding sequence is TGTGCCAGCAGCGTACAGGGAGACTACACCTTC. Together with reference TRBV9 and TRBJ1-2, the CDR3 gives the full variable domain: DSGVTQTPKHLITATGQRVTLRCSPRSGDLSVYWYQQSLDQGLQFLIQYYNGEERAKGNILERFSAQQFPDLHSELNLSSLELGDSALYFCASSVQGDYTFGSGTRLTVV.

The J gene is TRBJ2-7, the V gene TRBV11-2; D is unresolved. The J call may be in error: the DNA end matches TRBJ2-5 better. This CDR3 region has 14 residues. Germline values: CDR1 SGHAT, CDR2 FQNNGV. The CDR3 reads CASSLVSGAETQYF. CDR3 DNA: TGTGCCAGCAGCTTAGTTTCAGGAGCGGAGACCCAGTACTTC.

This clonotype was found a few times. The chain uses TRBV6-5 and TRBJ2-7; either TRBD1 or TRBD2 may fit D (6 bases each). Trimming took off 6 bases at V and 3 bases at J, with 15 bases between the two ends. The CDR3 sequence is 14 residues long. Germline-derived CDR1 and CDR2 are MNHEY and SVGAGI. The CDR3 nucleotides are TGTGCCAGCAGCCCCTATAAGGGGGGCTACGAGCAGTACTTC. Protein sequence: CASSPYKGGYEQYF.

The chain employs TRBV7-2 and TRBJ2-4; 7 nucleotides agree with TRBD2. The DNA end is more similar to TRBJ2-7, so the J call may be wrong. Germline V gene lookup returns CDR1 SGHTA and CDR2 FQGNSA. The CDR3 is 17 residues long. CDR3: CASSPSPAVLAVYEQYF. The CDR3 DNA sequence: TGTGCCAGCAGCCCTAGCCCGGCTGTTCTAGCGGTCTACGAGCAGTACTTC.

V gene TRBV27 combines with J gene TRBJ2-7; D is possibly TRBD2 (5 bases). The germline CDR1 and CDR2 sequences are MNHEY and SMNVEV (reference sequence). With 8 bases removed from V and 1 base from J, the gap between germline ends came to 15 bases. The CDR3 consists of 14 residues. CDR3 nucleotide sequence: TGTGCCAGCTCTCCTAAACGGACTTCCTACGAGCAGTACTTC. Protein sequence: CASSPKRTSYEQYF.